The present T cell receptor (beta chain) was sequenced within a study of blood T cells in healthy people across ages. Study results and limitations: A roughly linear fall in TCR beta diversity per million T cells was seen with increasing age.

Trimming cost V 3 bases and J 9 bases; bases outside gene matches: 9. The CDR3 runs to 16 residues. Germline CDR1 reads LGHNA; CDR2 reads YSLEER. Every donor provided around 9.3 milliliters of peripheral blood. Isolating PBMCs gave at least 6 million of these cells per sample. Total RNA was isolated from each sample in quantities of at least 5.5 micrograms. About this clonotype: Its specificity is unknown.

With a J-beta primer mix and a sample-barcoded 5' primer, a second PCR ran about 7 to 11 cycles. Each CDR3 protein gets one entry after TCRdb re-called the 5' RACE reads with MiXCR. The sample consists of over 600,000 distinct CDR3 sequences, around two fifths of them appearing once. This TCR derives from an elderly man in good health. The chain couples TRBV4-3 to TRBJ2-1; 12 bases map to TRBD1. Sequenced sample: blood. The CDR3 sequence is CASSHAGTGGAGEQFF. The CDR3, as DNA: TGCGCCAGCAGCCACGCCGGGACAGGGGGCGCGGGTGAGCAGTTCTTC.